The clone carrying this T cell receptor beta chain was observed a few times. Trimming left V 4 bases short and J 4 bases short, with 11 bases between. This CDR3 region has 13 residues. The germline gives CDR1 SQVTM, CDR2 ANQGSEA. The protocol was immunoSEQ multiplex PCR, while the TCRdb copy is restricted to in-frame clones and leaves out a portion. The table lists roughly 250,000 clones, approximately 83% of them singletons, with around 1.3% in the top ten. These data are taken from a study of cytomegalovirus exposure and HLA in healthy donors. This chain links TRBV29-1 with TRBJ1-3, with TRBD1 as a possible D gene (6 bases). Sequencing input: PBMCs. This receptor was identified in a woman aged 25 to 39 in good health and CMV-seropositive. CDR3 residues: CSVGWGGGNTIYF. The CDR3 DNA sequence: TGCAGCGTTGGATGGGGGGGCGGAAACACCATATATTTT.